The next 30 T cell receptor beta chains were all read from a single sample in a study of blood T cells in healthy people across ages. The authors ran a second PCR of about 7 to 11 cycles using a sample-barcoded 5' primer and a J-beta primer mix. TCRdb recomputed calls from the 5' RACE reads with MiXCR, one row per CDR3 protein. This repertoire shows around 780,000 distinct CDR3 sequences, around a quarter found once; its top ten account for roughly 3.1%. The sample was also linked to a second study, of T cells of mothers and their children.

Sequencing was performed on blood. These receptors came from a boy between 10 and 17 years old in good health.

This clonotype was counted at least ten times. J is TRBJ2-5 and V is TRBV13; D might be TRBD2 (6 bases). V dropped 4 bases and J dropped 4 bases, with 13 bases sitting between them. Germline assignment: CDR1 PRHDT and CDR2 FYEKMQ (reference sequence). The CDR3 contains 14 residues. The CDR3 region is CASSSFSGGETQYF. The CDR3 nucleotides are TGTGCCAGCAGCTCCTTTAGCGGAGGAGAGACCCAGTACTTC. Full variable domain (rest looked up from reference TRBV13 and TRBJ2-5): AAGVIQSPRHLIKEKRETATLKCYPIPRHDTVYWYQQGPGQDPQFLISFYEKMQSDKGSIPDRFSAQQFSDYHSELNMSSLELGDSALYFCASSSFSGGETQYFGPGTRLLVL.

This sequence joins TRBV29-1 and TRBJ2-1; weak D call: TRBD1 (5 bases). V lost 5 bases and J 0 bases, leaving 8 bases between the germline ends. Germline lookup yields CDR1 SQVTM and CDR2 ANQGSEA. The CDR3 covers 13 residues. The CDR3 nucleotides read TGCAGCGTTTTGGGGCTCTCCTACAATGAGCAGTTCTTC. The encoded protein is CSVLGLSYNEQFF.

CDR3 in amino acids: CASSLDDGQPQHF. The CDR3 DNA reads as TGTGCCAGCAGTTTAGATGATGGCCAGCCCCAGCATTTT. This chain uses TRBV12-3 or TRBV12-4 with TRBJ1-5; no reliable D call. V lost 1 base and J 7 bases, leaving 8 bases between the germline ends. The CDR3 is made up of 13 amino acids.

The chain joins TRBV15 to TRBJ2-3; possibly TRBD1 for D (5 bases). This CDR3 has 14 residues. V shed 1 base and J shed 4 bases, with 9 bases lying between them. Looked up from germline, CDR1 is LNHNV and CDR2 is YYDKDF (reference sequence). CDR3 coding DNA: TGTGCCACCAGCAGAGTGGGGCTAGCAGATACGCAGTATTTT. Residues: CATSRVGLADTQYF.

The chain couples TRBV7-3 to TRBJ2-6, with D maybe TRBD2 (5 bases). V was trimmed by 5 bases and J by 4 bases, leaving 12 bases between them. Germline CDR1 SGHTA, CDR2 FQGTGA. CDR3 size: 15 residues. CDR3 nucleotides: TGTGCCAGCAGCCCAATCGGGGTCGGGGCCAACGTCCTGACTTTC. The encoded protein is CASSPIGVGANVLTF.

The rearrangement uses TRBV25-1 and TRBJ2-1; TRBD2 aligns across 11 bases. The CDR3 length is 15 residues. Germline CDR1 MGHDK, CDR2 SYGVNS. The ends lost 11 bases at V and 3 bases at J; junction bases unmatched: 9. This chain's CDR3 is CASSTSGANYNEQFF. In DNA form, the CDR3 reads TGTGCCTCATCGACTAGCGGGGCGAACTACAATGAGCAGTTCTTC.

This rearrangement joins TRBV11-2 to TRBJ2-7; the D gene is possibly TRBD1 (6 bases). Trimming cost V 3 bases and J 6 bases, with 18 bases left between them. CDR3 length: 15 amino acids. Germline loops: CDR1 SGHAT, CDR2 FQNNGV. The CDR3 nucleotides read TGTGCCAGCAGCTTTAGACAGGCTGGGAACCCCGAGCAGTACTTC. Amino acid sequence: CASSFRQAGNPEQYF.

In its sample, this clonotype was seen a few times. The genes are TRBV7-9 and TRBJ2-6, with no clear D. V gave up 6 bases and J gave up 1 base, with 10 bases separating them. This CDR3 comprises 15 residues. Germline CDR1 and CDR2: SEHNR and FQNEAQ (reference sequence). The CDR3 nucleotides read TGTGCCAGCAGTTCAATAGGGTCTGGGGCCAACGTCCTGACTTTC. As protein: CASSSIGSGANVLTF.

This clonotype has just a few counts. This CDR3 is CASSQEASGTTDTQYF. The CDR3, as DNA: TGTGCCAGCAGCCAAGAAGCAAGCGGGACCACAGATACGCAGTATTTT. The chain joins TRBV3-1 to TRBJ2-3; 7 nucleotides line up with TRBD2. V dropped 0 bases and J dropped 2; count of bases not matched to a gene: 5. CDR3 length: 16 residues. In germline, CDR1 is LGHDT, CDR2 YNNKEL (reference sequence).

CDR3 nucleotides: TGCAGCGTTGAGGTCGTTAGGTCTTTAGAGACCCAGTACTTC. Residues: CSVEVVRSLETQYF. The chain combines TRBV29-1 with TRBJ2-7; D uncertain. The end of the DNA is better explained by TRBJ2-5, so the J call may be wrong. The CDR3 covers 14 residues. Germline loops: CDR1 SQVTM, CDR2 ANQGSEA.

This sequence joins TRBV11-2 and TRBJ2-7, with TRBD1 matching over 9 bases. The CDR3 covers 17 residues. The germline V gene encodes CDR1 SGHAT and CDR2 FQNNGV. The trim removed 5 bases at V and 0 bases at J, leaving 11 bases unmatched. The CDR3 DNA reads as TGTGCCAGCAGCGCACCACAGGGGGCTCGGAGCTCCTACGAGCAGTACTTC. Translated: CASSAPQGARSSYEQYF.

This clonotype was detected a few times. The rearrangement uses TRBV9 and TRBJ1-3; D gene ambiguous. The CDR3 has 12 residues. The germline V and J ends were trimmed by 0 bases and 6 bases, with 4 bases remaining between them. Germline values: CDR1 SGDLS, CDR2 YYNGEE. In DNA form, the CDR3 reads TGTGCCAGCAGCGTAGGCGAAAACACCATATATTTT. Encoded protein: CASSVGENTIYF.

The chain links TRBV4-1 to TRBJ1-4; 10 bases agree with TRBD1. The CDR3 is 18 amino acids. V gave up 4 bases and J gave up 8 bases; unmatched junction bases: 16. CDR1 is MGHRA and CDR2 is YSYEKL in the germline V gene. As DNA, the CDR3 is TGCGCCAGCAGCCCCGGACAGGGGGGAGCGTTATACGAAGAAAAACTGTTTTTT. Translation gives CASSPGQGGALYEEKLFF.

DNA for the CDR3: TGCAGTGCTAGAGATTGGGCTAGCGGTCCCTACGAGCAGTACTTC. Translating gives CSARDWASGPYEQYF. The V and J genes are TRBV20-1 and TRBJ2-7, with TRBD2 identical over 7 bases. The germline gives CDR1 DFQATT, CDR2 SNEGSKA (reference sequence). J lost 2 bases, V lost 0 bases, and 7 bases had no gene match. The CDR3 totals 15 residues.

This clonotype occurred many times. The rearrangement joins TRBV18 to TRBJ2-5; D unclear. Trimming removed 8 bases from V and 5 bases from J, with 12 bases in between. This CDR3 comprises 12 residues. The germline V gene has CDR1 KGHSH and CDR2 LQKENI. CDR3 coding DNA: TGTGCCAGCAGCCCCCCCGGGGAGACCCAGTACTTC. Translated: CASSPPGETQYF.

The chain couples TRBV11-2 to TRBJ2-1; D perhaps matches TRBD2 (7 bases). The germline gives CDR1 SGHAT, CDR2 FQNNGV. The V end lost 3 bases, the J end lost 8 bases, and 17 bases lay between the germline ends. CDR3 length equals 15 residues. The CDR3 here is CASSLFFGGGDEQFF. CDR3 in DNA: TGTGCCAGCAGCTTGTTTTTCGGAGGGGGGGATGAGCAGTTCTTC.

The chain combines TRBV20-1 with TRBJ2-4; D unclear. The V gene's germline CDR1 is DFQATT and CDR2 SNEGSKA (reference sequence). Trimming stripped 6 bases from V and 13 bases from J, with 16 bases between. This CDR3 has 11 amino acids. The CDR3 bases are TGCAGTGCACCTGACGCGCTTGTACAGTACTTC. Translation gives CSAPDALVQYF.

This chain joins TRBV20-1 and TRBJ1-5, with TRBD1 matching 7 bases. Unmatched junction bases numbered 3, after V lost 2 bases and J lost 2 bases. Germline CDR1 DFQATT, CDR2 SNEGSKA (reference sequence). The CDR3 length is 14 residues. The chain's CDR3 is CSARTQGGNQPQHF. For the CDR3, the DNA is TGCAGTGCTAGAACCCAGGGGGGCAATCAGCCCCAGCATTTT.

This clonotype was found a few times. The V gene is TRBV7-9, the J gene TRBJ1-1, with 9 bases lining up with TRBD1. The V segment lost 5 bases and the J segment 2 bases; nucleotides outside the gene matches: 3. This CDR3 has 14 amino acids. Germline lookup yields CDR1 SEHNR and CDR2 FQNEAQ (reference sequence). Written as DNA, the CDR3 is TGTGCCAGCAGCACGACAGGGGGTAACACTGAAGCTTTCTTT. As protein: CASSTTGGNTEAFF.

The J gene is TRBJ2-7, the V gene TRBV5-1, with a tentative D call TRBD2 (5 bases). This CDR3 is built from 17 residues. Germline V gives CDR1 SGHRS, CDR2 YFSETQ. The V end was cut by 4 bases, the J end by 0 bases, with 20 bases between. The CDR3 reads CASSPHARTESSYEQYF. The CDR3 DNA sequence: TGCGCCAGCAGCCCACACGCTAGGACTGAAAGCTCCTACGAGCAGTACTTC.

This clonotype appeared once. This rearrangement joins TRBV28 to TRBJ1-2; D may be TRBD1 (5 bases). Germline CDR1 reads MDHEN; CDR2 reads SYDVKM. The CDR3 totals 16 residues. Trimming took off 6 bases at V and 3 bases at J, with 20 bases between the two ends. DNA for the CDR3: TGTGCCAGCAGCCACGGGACGGTTAGGCGGGACTATGGCTACACCTTC. It codes for CASSHGTVRRDYGYTF.

This clonotype appeared many times. J is TRBJ2-5 and V is TRBV9; D is possibly TRBD1 (5 bases). CDR3 length equals 14 residues. Trimming left V 0 bases short and J 5 bases short, with 11 bases between. From germline, CDR1 is SGDLS and CDR2 YYNGEE. In DNA form, the CDR3 reads TGTGCCAGCAGCGTAGGCCAGGGCTTCGAGACCCAGTACTTC. Its translation is CASSVGQGFETQYF.

V and J are TRBV5-1 and TRBJ2-5; 7 bases align to TRBD2. The CDR3 totals 14 residues. V shed 1 base, J shed 4 bases, and the junction held 4 bases outside the gene matches. Per the germline V gene, CDR1 is SGHRS and CDR2 is YFSETQ. The CDR3 region has the DNA TGCGCCAGCAGCTTGAGAAGGGAGGGAGAGACCCAGTACTTC. Protein product: CASSLRREGETQYF. Variable domain in full (rest from reference TRBV5-1 and TRBJ2-5): KAGVTQTPRYLIKTRGQQVTLSCSPISGHRSVSWYQQTPGQGLQFLFEYFSETQRNKGNFPGRFSGRQFSNSRSEMNVSTLELGDSALYLCASSLRREGETQYFGPGTRLLVL.

This clonotype was detected a few times. The CDR3 region has the DNA TGCGCCAGCAGCTCTGGGAAGAACACTGAAGCTTTCTTT. Protein sequence: CASSSGKNTEAFF. This chain links TRBV5-1 with TRBJ1-1; the D is unclear. Germline values: CDR1 SGHRS, CDR2 YFSETQ. V was trimmed by 3 bases and J by 1 base, leaving 7 bases between them. The CDR3 spans 13 residues.

This clonotype appeared a few times. J is TRBJ2-7 and V is TRBV7-9, with 8 bases matching TRBD1. The end of the DNA is better explained by TRBJ2-5, so the J call may be wrong. The CDR3 extends over 14 amino acids. Germline V gene lookup returns CDR1 SEHNR and CDR2 FQNEAQ (reference sequence). Written as DNA, the CDR3 is TGTGCCAGCTCCCAGTGGGACAGGCAAGAGACCCAGTACTTC. Translating it yields CASSQWDRQETQYF.

This clonotype was detected a few times. The chain links TRBV5-8 to TRBJ2-1; a possible D gene is TRBD2 (6 bases). CDR1 SGHTS and CDR2 YDEGEE come from the germline V gene. CDR3 size: 14 residues. V was cut by 3 bases and J by 5 bases, with 12 bases left in between. CDR3 region: CASSSRWGDNEQFF. The DNA of the CDR3 is TGTGCCAGCAGCTCTCGTTGGGGGGACAATGAGCAGTTCTTC.

This clonotype has a handful of counts. The chain recombines TRBV5-1 with TRBJ2-7; TRBD1 aligns across 9 bases. CDR3 size: 14 residues. Germline V gene lookup returns CDR1 SGHRS and CDR2 YFSETQ. J gave up 2 bases and V 4 bases, and 4 bases lay outside the gene matches. CDR3 residues: CASSQGTGPYEQYF. The CDR3 nucleotides read TGCGCCAGCAGCCAGGGGACAGGGCCCTACGAGCAGTACTTC.

J is TRBJ2-5 and V is TRBV6-5, with D perhaps matching TRBD1 (6 bases). Judging by the DNA end, TRBJ2-1 fits better; the J call may be wrong. The CDR3 covers 15 residues. Germline CDR1 reads MNHEY; CDR2 reads SVGAGI. The CDR3 region has the DNA TGTGCCAGCAGCGTCACCAGGGGAACCAAATGGGAGCAGTTCTTC. Its protein product is CASSVTRGTKWEQFF.

The rearrangement joins TRBV10-3 to TRBJ2-5; 9 bases fit TRBD1. The CDR3 totals 13 residues. In germline, CDR1 is ENHRY, CDR2 SYGVKD. J was trimmed by 4 bases and V by 10 bases; bases with no gene match: 7. The CDR3 reads CATGDRAPETQYF. CDR3 sequence (DNA): TGTGCCACAGGGGACAGGGCCCCAGAGACCCAGTACTTC.

The chain links TRBV6-5 to TRBJ2-7; 10 nucleotides agree with TRBD2. V was clipped by 5 bases and J by 0 bases; unmatched bases: 4. CDR3 length equals 15 residues. Germline CDR1 reads MNHEY; CDR2 reads SVGAGI. CDR3 residues: CASSRGLAHSYEQYF. The CDR3 nucleotides are TGTGCCAGCAGTCGGGGACTAGCGCACTCCTACGAGCAGTACTTC.